This is a list of T cell receptor beta chains from one sample in a study of OX40 agonist ivuxolimab in advanced cancers. The assay was immunoSEQ multiplex PCR, and TCRdb's table has in-frame clones only and misses some. Altogether roughly 79,000 clones are present, just under 95% being singletons, with the ten largest covering roughly 9.6%. The sequencing used CD4+ or CD8+ T cells sorted from blood, collected in a trial of the OX40 agonist ivuxolimab. The receptors originated from an adult with an advanced solid tumor such as melanoma, head and neck, liver or kidney cancer. CDR3s include the opening cysteine and the closing phenylalanine or tryptophan. Each record gives: V gene, clone size, J gene, CDR3 protein. Not every row has a clone size; where given, it reads once, few, many or a size class.

TRBV5-6	.	TRBJ2-3	CASSSGSGGDYTQYF
TRBV29-1	.	TRBJ2-3	CSGAGEGTDTQYF
TRBV9	.	TRBJ2-7	CASSSSLGEQYF
TRBV7-9	.	TRBJ2-7	CASSFSLATGSYEQYF
TRBV2	.	TRBJ2-7	CASSEYEQYF
TRBV19	.	TRBJ2-7	CASKPGQGYYEQYF
TRBV5-1	.	TRBJ2-7	CASSTQQGEIPYEQYF
TRBV27	.	TRBJ2-3	CATRDFDTDTQYF
TRBV29-1	.	TRBJ1-2	CSVEEQTAANYGYTF
TRBV7-9	.	TRBJ1-1	CASSLGGAEAFF
TRBV7-9	.	TRBJ2-5	CASSLGPRRAGGQETQYF
TRBV6-5	.	TRBJ1-2	CASSTRAVDGYTF
TRBV27	.	TRBJ1-5	CASSLAWDGIFSNQPQHF
TRBV5-1	.	TRBJ1-2	CASSDRGWEYGYTF
TRBV7-9	.	TRBJ2-2	CASSPSGQGNTGELFF
TRBV2	once	TRBJ1-5	CASSPRSTGDNQLQHF